Following are 9 T cell receptor beta chains from one sample sequenced in a study of monozygotic twins with inflammatory bowel disease (dated by TCRdb to the late 2010s). The library came from 5' RACE. The reads were generated on an Illumina HiSeq 2500. TCRdb reprocessed the reads, so every CDR3 protein sequence counts as one entry and DNA is not shown. In this sample's table one finds around 99,000 distinct CDR3 sequences. The ten largest clones represent approximately 13% of the sample. The sample consisted of blood. Every receptor here comes from a human donor with ulcerative colitis or Crohn's disease, or a healthy co-twin of an affected twin (not recorded which).

The gene calls are TRBV10-3 and TRBJ2-1. CDR3 length equals 13 residues. Germline loops: CDR1 ENHRY, CDR2 SYGVKD. CDR3 amino acids: CAIQGASYNEQFF.

CDR3 loop: CASTNPRQGRTEAFF. This rearrangement joins TRBV19 to TRBJ1-1; the TCRdb D gene call, TRBD1, has no DNA to confirm it. Looked up from germline, CDR1 is LNHDA and CDR2 is SQIVND (reference sequence). The CDR3 totals 15 residues.

This chain links TRBV7-9 with TRBJ1-1. The CDR3 runs to 14 residues. Per germline, CDR1 SEHNR and CDR2 FQNEAQ (reference sequence). The CDR3 spells CASNFGGANTEAFF. The entire variable domain, with the rest obtained from reference TRBV7-9 and TRBJ1-1, is as follows: DTGVSQNPRHKITKRGQNVTFRCDPISEHNRLYWYRQTLGQGPEFLTYFQNEAQLEKSRLLSDRFSAERPKGSFSTLEIQRTEQGDSAMYLCASNFGGANTEAFFGQGTRLTVV.

This chain uses TRBV7-8 with TRBJ1-1; TCRdb designates TRBD1, a call that cannot be tested without DNA. The germline V gene has CDR1 SGHVS and CDR2 FQNEAQ. This CDR3 has 20 residues. CDR3 sequence: CASSLAPLWGQGARHIEAFF.

The chain recombines TRBV6-6 with TRBJ2-6. CDR1 is MNHNY, CDR2 SVGAGI, per germline (reference sequence). The length of the CDR3 is 14 residues. This CDR3 is CASSYSGGANVLTF.

V is TRBV5-1 and J is TRBJ2-2; the D call from TCRdb, TRBD2, cannot be confirmed without DNA. Germline V gives CDR1 SGHRS, CDR2 YFSETQ. This CDR3 contains 20 residues. The CDR3 reads CASSRSGTSGSRRNTGELFF.

The CDR3 is CATSTGGVETYEQYF. The chain recombines TRBV15 with TRBJ2-7; TCRdb returns TRBD2, unconfirmable since there is no DNA. Germline V gene lookup returns CDR1 LNHNV and CDR2 YYDKDF (reference sequence). This CDR3 contains 15 residues.

The rearrangement joins TRBV10-2 to TRBJ1-5; TCRdb picks TRBD1, but there is no DNA to check that call. Germline V gene sequence: CDR1 WSHSY, CDR2 SAAADI. The CDR3 covers 17 residues. CDR3 region: CASSEPNWDSTNQPQHF.

The gene calls are TRBV24-1 and TRBJ2-5. This CDR3 comprises 13 residues. From germline, CDR1 is KGHDR and CDR2 SFDVKD. CDR3 region: CATSEDGEETQYF.